This T cell receptor (beta chain) was captured in a study of blood T cell repertoires in COVID-19. About the study: Collection of acute and convalescent COVID-19 samples took place in the United States, Italy and Spain. Nucleic acid was either cDNA or gDNA, and it came from T cells, B-cell-depleted T cells, or PBMCs.

The CDR3 is 15 amino acids. Germline CDR1 and CDR2: SNHLY and FYNNEI. The junction had 2 bases not matched to a gene; V was cut back by 6 bases and J by 2 bases. In the authors' workflow: The assay estimated nucleated cells by amplifying reference gene primers. Assay: immunoSEQ multiplex PCR; the TCRdb copy retains only in-frame clones and omits some. D and trimming come from the DNA, and the V and J calls and clone size come from that table. The data hold some 45,000 clones, with 86% observed a single time. Material: peripheral blood. This receptor was taken from a human donor in a cohort sampled during active COVID-19. The rearrangement links TRBV2 to TRBJ2-1, with 12 bases aligning to TRBD2. In DNA form, the CDR3 reads TGTGCCAGCAGCCGGACTAGCGGGGCCTACAATGAGCAGTTCTTC. This codes for CASSRTSGAYNEQFF.